This note documents a single T cell receptor (beta chain) sequence. The entry originates in a study of T cell responses to AZD1222 COVID-19 vaccine. The CDR3 has 13 amino acids. Germline V gene lookup returns CDR1 SNHLY and CDR2 FYNNEI. V lost 2 bases and J lost 8, with 10 bases in between. Clones were sequenced by immunoSEQ multiplex PCR, and TCRdb holds only the in-frame ones, with some missing. The table lists 150,000 to 190,000 clones, 90% of them singletons. Sequencing was performed on peripheral blood, taken 28 days after the second AZD1222 dose. The rearrangement uses TRBV2 and TRBJ2-1; D gene uncertain. This clonotype was obtained from an adult who received the AZD1222 COVID-19 vaccine. The CDR3 DNA follows: TGTGCCAGCAGTGAACTAACCGAGTATGAGCAGTTCTTC. Encoded protein: CASSELTEYEQFF.